One and the same sample provided the 21 T cell receptor beta chains below, sequenced in a study of technical replicates of blood from a few donors. This table comes from immunoSEQ multiplex PCR, and its TCRdb copy is limited to in-frame clones, with some not included. The table has more than 65,000 clones, around nine tenths seen once. The sequenced sample consisted of PBMCs. These receptors all stem from a human donor in good health. Some clones in this sample may be carry-over from other donors' samples.

The chain has TRBV6-6 and TRBJ2-5, with TRBD2 matching 12 bases. This CDR3 has 15 amino acids. J lost 5 bases, V lost 6 bases, and 7 bases had no gene match. Germline values: CDR1 MNHNY, CDR2 SVGAGI (reference sequence). CDR3 residues: CASSRGLAGMETQYF. CDR3 DNA: TGTGCCAGCAGCCGGGGACTAGCGGGTATGGAGACCCAGTACTTC.

V is TRBV7-9 and J is TRBJ2-3; D call uncertain. Per germline, CDR1 SEHNR and CDR2 FQNEAQ (reference sequence). V lost 5 bases, J lost 2 bases, and 11 bases lay in between. This CDR3 is 14 amino acids long. For the CDR3, the DNA is TGTGCCAGCAGCCAGTCTCGGGTCACAGATACGCAGTATTTT. Translating it yields CASSQSRVTDTQYF.

The chain joins TRBV2 to TRBJ2-7; D gene ambiguous. The CDR3 covers 14 residues. Trimming took 7 bases from V and 2 from J, leaving 15 bases between them. From germline, CDR1 is SNHLY and CDR2 FYNNEI. The CDR3 DNA reads as TGTGCCAGCATGCTCCGAGACTTAGCCTACGAGCAGTACTTC. Protein product: CASMLRDLAYEQYF. The whole variable domain, filled in from reference TRBV2 and TRBJ2-7, reads EPEVTQTPSHQVTQMGQEVILRCVPISNHLYFYWYRQILGQKVEFLVSFYNNEISEKSEIFDDQFSVERPDGSNFTLKIRSTKLEDSAMYFCASMLRDLAYEQYFGPGTRLTVT.

The rearrangement joins TRBV10-3 to TRBJ2-2, with TRBD2 as a possible D gene (5 bases). Germline V gives CDR1 ENHRY, CDR2 SYGVKD. This CDR3 region has 15 residues. The V gene lost 2 bases and the J gene lost 2 bases, with 9 bases spanning the gap. CDR3 protein: CAISENRGNTGELFF. The CDR3 bases are TGTGCCATCAGTGAGAACCGGGGTAACACCGGGGAGCTGTTTTTT.

The chain has TRBV5-1 and TRBJ1-5, with a tentative D call TRBD1 (6 bases). This CDR3 has 15 amino acids. The germline gives CDR1 SGHRS, CDR2 YFSETQ. Trimming took 0 bases from V and 1 from J, leaving 8 bases between them. The CDR3 nucleotides are TGCGCCAGCAGCTTGGGTGACAGGAGCAATCAGCCCCAGCATTTT. Amino acids: CASSLGDRSNQPQHF.

The rearrangement links TRBV27 to TRBJ2-1; 9 bases match TRBD1. This CDR3 has 14 amino acids. After removal of 5 bases from V and 9 bases from J, the junction contained 8 bases not matched to a gene. Per the germline V gene, CDR1 is MNHEY and CDR2 is SMNVEV (reference sequence). This chain's CDR3 is CASSPGTGFFEQFF. The CDR3 DNA reads TGTGCCAGCAGTCCCGGGACAGGGTTTTTTGAGCAGTTCTTC.

The chain is built from TRBV5-1 and TRBJ1-6, with D tentatively TRBD1 (5 bases). CDR1 is SGHRS, CDR2 YFSETQ, per germline. CDR3 length: 12 amino acids. The V gene lost 3 bases and the J gene lost 15 bases, with 13 bases spanning the gap. CDR3 sequence: CASSSFREGLHF. The CDR3 DNA follows: TGCGCCAGCAGCTCCTTCAGGGAGGGCCTCCACTTT.

The V gene is TRBV6-5, the J gene TRBJ2-1; the D gene is possibly TRBD2 (6 bases). The V gene's germline CDR1 is MNHEY and CDR2 SVGAGI. This CDR3 contains 12 residues. Trimming left V 7 bases short and J 6 bases short, with 10 bases between. The CDR3 spells CASKLEGNEQFF. The CDR3 region has the DNA TGTGCCAGCAAGTTGGAGGGCAATGAGCAGTTCTTC.

The chain recombines TRBV4-2 with TRBJ1-1; 10 bases line up with TRBD1. CDR3 length equals 14 residues. The ends lost 4 bases at V and 6 bases at J; junction bases unmatched: 5. The germline CDR1 and CDR2 sequences are LGHNA and YNFKEQ. For the CDR3, the DNA is TGTGCCAGCAGCCCCCGGGACAGGGGTTCTGAAGCTTTCTTT. It codes for CASSPRDRGSEAFF.

The chain carries TRBV11-2 and TRBJ2-7; 7 positions agree with TRBD1. J was trimmed by 1 base and V by 4 bases; bases with no gene match: 4. This CDR3 spans 14 amino acids. CDR1 and CDR2 from the germline V gene are SGHAT and FQNNGV. The CDR3 DNA reads TGTGCCAGCAGCTCGTTACAGGGGTCCTACGAGCAGTACTTC. Residues: CASSSLQGSYEQYF.

To note about this clone: Compared with germline, one end of the junction differs, possibly owing to a read error. The CDR3 is CASSSGLAGREVRF. CDR3 bases: TGTGCCAGCAGCTCAGGACTAGCGGGGAGGGAAGTTCGCTTC. V and J are TRBV7-2 and TRBJ2-4; 12 nucleotides match TRBD2. CDR3 length: 14 residues. The germline gives CDR1 SGHTA, CDR2 FQGNSA. Full variable domain (missing parts from reference TRBV7-2 and TRBJ2-4): GAGVSQSPSNKVTEKGKDVELRCDPISGHTALYWYRQSLGQGLEFLIYFQGNSAPDKSGLPSDRFSAERTGGSVSTLTIQRTQQEDSAVYLCASSSGLAGREVRFGAGTRLSVL.

The genes are TRBV7-6 and TRBJ2-2; 16 nucleotides match TRBD2. CDR1 is SGHVS and CDR2 is FNYEAQ in the germline V gene. CDR3 length equals 18 residues. After removal of 9 bases from V and 3 bases from J, the junction contained 10 bases not matched to a gene. The CDR3 nucleotides are TGTGCCAGTAGGCCGGGACTAGCGGGAGGGCCGTACACCGGGGAGCTGTTTTTT. Translated, it gives CASRPGLAGGPYTGELFF.

This rearrangement joins TRBV2 to TRBJ2-5; TRBD2 agrees at 7 bases. Losses at the gene ends were 7 bases for V and 2 bases for J; bases not matched to a gene: 7. The CDR3 length is 14 residues. The germline V gene has CDR1 SNHLY and CDR2 FYNNEI. CDR3 residues: CASTDQRGQETQYF. CDR3 nucleotide sequence: TGTGCCAGCACAGATCAGCGGGGACAAGAGACCCAGTACTTC.

J is TRBJ2-7 and V is TRBV4-1; TRBD2 matches at 7 bases. The CDR3 extends over 15 amino acids. V was pared by 3 bases and J by 7 bases, with 12 bases of the junction left unmatched. Germline CDR1 MGHRA, CDR2 YSYEKL. CDR3 sequence: CASSQGGAGLREQYF. In DNA form, the CDR3 reads TGCGCCAGCAGCCAGGGCGGAGCGGGATTGAGAGAGCAGTACTTC.

The chain combines TRBV6-5 with TRBJ2-1, with TRBD2 matching 9 bases. V lost 0 bases and J lost 9; bases outside the gene matches: 3. Per germline, CDR1 MNHEY and CDR2 SVGAGI. This CDR3 is 14 amino acids long. In nucleotides, the CDR3 is TGTGCCAGCAGTTACTCCCTAGCGGGGAGTGAGCAGTTCTTC. Translating gives CASSYSLAGSEQFF.

This chain links TRBV6-1 with TRBJ1-1; 12 positions agree with TRBD1. This CDR3 comprises 15 residues. Germline trimming cut 6 bases from V and 10 bases from J; bases unmatched to any gene: 12. Germline CDR1 reads MNHNS; CDR2 reads SASEGT. DNA for the CDR3: TGTGCCAGCAGCGAGGCCGGGACAGGGGGCGTTTCAGCTTTCTTT. This codes for CASSEAGTGGVSAFF.

The V call is TRBV7-2, the J call TRBJ2-7, with D possibly TRBD1 on 5 matching bases. The CDR3 has 14 residues. Germline values: CDR1 SGHTA, CDR2 FQGNSA. Between the trimmed V and J ends, which lost 2 bases and 3 bases, there was a span of 11 bases. This CDR3 reads CASSLNRGFYEQYF. In DNA, the CDR3 is TGTGCCAGCAGCTTAAATAGGGGTTTCTACGAGCAGTACTTC. Looking up the rest from reference TRBV7-2 and TRBJ2-7 gives the full variable domain: GAGVSQSPSNKVTEKGKDVELRCDPISGHTALYWYRQSLGQGLEFLIYFQGNSAPDKSGLPSDRFSAERTGGSVSTLTIQRTQQEDSAVYLCASSLNRGFYEQYFGPGTRLTVT.

This chain connects TRBV28 to TRBJ1-2; the D gene is possibly TRBD1 (6 bases). Germline V lookup: CDR1 MDHEN, CDR2 SYDVKM. The V end was cut by 5 bases, the J end by 4 bases, with 20 bases between. The CDR3 has 16 amino acids. CDR3 loop: CASSTQAGASVYGYTF. For the CDR3, the DNA is TGTGCCAGCAGTACGCAAGCAGGGGCCTCGGTCTATGGCTACACCTTC.

This chain uses TRBV29-1 with TRBJ2-5; no firm D call. The CDR3 runs to 13 residues. The V end was cut by 5 bases, the J end by 2 bases, with 12 bases between. Germline V gives CDR1 SQVTM, CDR2 ANQGSEA. CDR3 protein: CSVRTGAQETQYF. The DNA for the CDR3 is TGCAGCGTTCGAACCGGTGCGCAAGAGACCCAGTACTTC.

The rearrangement uses TRBV5-6 and TRBJ2-5; 8 nucleotides agree with TRBD2. Germline CDR1 SGHDT, CDR2 YYEEEE. V gave up 1 base and J gave up 5 bases; unmatched junction bases: 4. This CDR3 contains 14 residues. The CDR3 region is CASSLRGGRETQYF. Written as DNA, the CDR3 is TGTGCCAGCAGCTTGCGGGGGGGCCGGGAGACCCAGTACTTC.

There are a few counts of this clone. V usage is TRBV7-9 and J usage is TRBJ2-2; perhaps TRBD2 as D (6 bases). Germline V gives CDR1 SEHNR, CDR2 FQNEAQ (reference sequence). The CDR3 loop spans 15 amino acids. Between the trimmed V and J ends, which lost 7 bases and 5 bases, there was a span of 17 bases. Here the CDR3 DNA reads TGTGCCAGCATGCCGGGGGAACTATCAACCGGGGAGCTGTTTTTT. It is translated as CASMPGELSTGELFF.